This T cell receptor (beta chain) was sequenced during a study of T-cell reconstitution after alpha-beta-depleted transplantation in children (dated by TCRdb to 2016 to 2017). The study in broad terms: T-cell immune reconstitution after TCRalphabeta/CD19-depleted allogeneic hematopoietic cell transplantation in children was quantitatively tracked in the study by means of TCR repertoire profiling. Findings and caveats that apply to the study as a whole: The apparently early alphabetaT-cell count recovery about two months after transplant was reportedly dependent on only several hundred rapidly expanded clones derived from non-depleted graft cells. The high TCRbeta diversity at day 60 in some patients was ascribed to recipient T cells and intrathymic progenitors that had survived conditioning. The frequencies of hyperexpanded clones fell over the following months, and after one year, T-cell counts and TCRbeta diversity were mostly attributed to newly produced T cells.

The treatment or condition label on this specimen signifies: allogeneic hematopoietic cell transplantation with graft depleted of TCRalphabeta T cells and CD19 B cells. The children who served as transplant recipients had been given grafts of TCRalphabeta/CD19-depleted allogeneic hematopoietic cells. The germline V gene (reference sequence) sets CDR1 to DFQATT and CDR2 to SNEGSKA. The cysteine opens and the phenylalanine closes a CDR3 of 16 amino acids. Only CDR3 DNA remains: 48 bases, in frame from the first base. The receptor library was made with PCR. The sample was run on an Illumina HiSeq 2500. TCR libraries were prepared with molecular barcoding, using unique molecular identifiers to normalize TCRbeta repertoire quantification. The public reads were run again by TCRdb, first through fastp at Q25 and then through MiXCR, and only productive beta chains were kept. Rows with a matching CDR3 protein are joined into one entry that keeps the most common DNA and genes. In this sample the table shows 250,000 to 400,000 distinct CDR3 sequences, approximately 23% of which occur a single time. The top ten constitute approximately 11% of the sample.

A remark on this clonotype: Its recognized antigen is unknown. No much larger clone is present one base from it, and per-base qualities are unavailable.

The sequenced sample was PBMCs, mostly from graft donor cells, obtained 180 days after TCRalphabeta/CD19-depleted stem cell transplant. The origin of this receptor is a male patient younger than 18 who had a stem cell transplant for acute lymphoblastic leukemia, so the T cells may come from the graft donor. The chain links TRBV20-1 with TRBJ2-1; tentative D gene TRBD1, with 5 bases matching. The CDR3 reads as follows: CSAGLLIRLSYNEQFF. The nucleotide sequence reads TGCAGCGCAGGGCTTCTGATCCGACTCTCCTACAATGAGCAGTTCTTC.